Listed here are 18 T cell receptor beta chains from one sample, sequenced in a study of cytomegalovirus exposure and HLA in healthy donors. Researchers ran the PCR with 60 Vbeta and 13 Jbeta primers. Method: immunoSEQ multiplex PCR; TCRdb's copy keeps in-frame clones and lacks some. The table shows 96,000 or so clones, with 65% to 85% occurring only once. The specimen sequenced was PBMCs. The receptors derive from a woman in her 70s in good health and CMV-seropositive.

The chain uses TRBV4-2 and TRBJ2-4; 8 nucleotides line up with TRBD1. The CDR3 has 18 residues. The J segment lost 0 bases and the V segment lost 5 bases, leaving 12 bases of the junction unmatched. Germline V CDR1 and CDR2: LGHNA, YNFKEQ. CDR3 sequence reads: CASSGQGDRGLAKNIQYF. CDR3 nucleotide sequence: TGTGCCAGCAGCGGACAGGGCGACCGAGGACTAGCCAAAAACATTCAGTACTTC.

The chain employs TRBV6-5 and TRBJ2-7; 11 bases line up with TRBD2. The CDR3 spans 15 residues. Germline CDR1 is MNHEY and CDR2 is SVGAGI. Germline trimming cut 6 bases from V and 2 bases from J; bases unmatched to any gene: 6. The CDR3 region is CASRPGTSGAYEQYF. Here the CDR3 DNA reads TGTGCCAGCAGACCCGGGACTAGCGGAGCCTACGAGCAGTACTTC.

The rearrangement links TRBV28 to TRBJ2-2; TRBD1 might be the D (6 bases). The CDR3 totals 14 residues. Looked up from germline, CDR1 is MDHEN and CDR2 is SYDVKM. The V end lost 2 bases, the J end lost 6 bases, and 10 bases lay between the germline ends. This CDR3 reads CASSLGTLAGELFF. The DNA of the CDR3 is TGTGCCAGCAGTTTAGGGACACTAGCCGGGGAGCTGTTTTTT. The full variable domain, in which reference TRBV28 and TRBJ2-2 provide the parts outside the CDR3, is DVKVTQSSRYLVKRTGEKVFLECVQDMDHENMFWYRQDPGLGLRLIYFSYDVKMKEKGDIPEGYSVSREKKERFSLILESASTNQTSMYLCASSLGTLAGELFFGEGSRLTVL.

This clone was counted a few times. The chain couples TRBV12-5 to TRBJ2-4, with a possible D match to TRBD2 (6 bases). V was cut by 6 bases and J by 8 bases, with 14 bases left in between. CDR3 length equals 13 residues. From germline, CDR1 is LGHNT and CDR2 FRNRAP. This chain's CDR3 is CASGGDWGYIQYF. Here the CDR3 DNA reads TGTGCTAGTGGAGGGGACTGGGGGTACATTCAGTACTTC.

This clone was seen a handful of times. The chain uses TRBV18 and TRBJ2-7; weak D call: TRBD1 (5 bases). With 6 bases removed from V and 3 bases from J, the gap between germline ends came to 15 bases. There are 14 residues in the CDR3. CDR1 and CDR2 (germline): KGHSH, LQKENI. The CDR3 coding sequence is TGTGCCAGCTCTCTTGGTGTGGGGCTCTACGAGCAGTACTTC. Translated: CASSLGVGLYEQYF.

This sequence joins TRBV29-1 and TRBJ2-5; tentative D call: TRBD2 (6 bases). V lost 2 bases to trimming and J lost 1 base, with 17 bases between them. Germline assignment: CDR1 SQVTM and CDR2 ANQGSEA. This CDR3 contains 16 residues. The CDR3 region is CSVELHGGTLQETQYF. CDR3 DNA sequence: TGCAGCGTTGAACTTCACGGCGGGACTCTCCAAGAGACCCAGTACTTC. Drawing the rest from reference TRBV29-1 and TRBJ2-5, the complete variable domain is SAVISQKPSRDICQRGTSLTIQCQVDSQVTMMFWYRQQPGQSLTLIATANQGSEATYESGFVIDKFPISRPNLTFSTLTVSNMSPEDSSIYLCSVELHGGTLQETQYFGPGTRLLVL.

V gene TRBV28 combines with J gene TRBJ2-1; 8 bases are shared with TRBD1. The J segment lost 3 bases and the V segment lost 5 bases, leaving 9 bases of the junction unmatched. The CDR3 has 16 amino acids. CDR1 is MDHEN, CDR2 SYDVKM, per germline. DNA of the CDR3: TGTGCCAGCAGTGTTCGGGACAGGCTATTCTACAATGAGCAGTTCTTC. Translated: CASSVRDRLFYNEQFF.

The V call is TRBV18, the J call TRBJ2-7, with 9 nucleotides matching TRBD1. CDR3 size: 22 residues. Trimming took 3 bases from V and 0 from J; bases not matched to a gene: 24. Per the germline V gene, CDR1 is KGHSH and CDR2 is LQKENI. The CDR3 bases are TGTGCCAGCTCACCCCTAAGAGTTACACAGGGGGCTGGGGCTAGGAGCTCCTACGAGCAGTACTTC. It yields the protein CASSPLRVTQGAGARSSYEQYF.

This clone appeared a single time. Within the sample, other DNA sequences also encode this same CDR3. The J gene is TRBJ1-2, the V gene TRBV9; D gene ambiguous. Trimming stripped 4 bases from V and 0 bases from J, with 10 bases between. CDR3 length equals 14 residues. The germline CDR1 and CDR2 sequences are SGDLS and YYNGEE. The CDR3 here is CASSPLGANYGYTF. CDR3 nucleotide sequence: TGTGCCAGCAGCCCCCTAGGTGCTAACTATGGCTACACCTTC.

The CDR3 loop reads CASSAAGNTIYF. The CDR3 DNA sequence: TGTGCCAGCAGTGCGGCTGGAAACACCATATATTTT. This rearrangement joins TRBV6-5 to TRBJ1-3; D remains unclear. Germline values: CDR1 MNHEY, CDR2 SVGAGI. The CDR3 spans 12 residues. V was cut by 5 bases and J by 2 bases, with 4 bases left in between.

This chain joins TRBV18 and TRBJ2-6, with D perhaps TRBD2 (5 bases). The germline V gene has CDR1 KGHSH and CDR2 LQKENI. The CDR3 contains 15 residues. V lost 2 bases to trimming and J lost 1 base, with 6 bases between them. This chain's CDR3 is CASSPTGSGANVLTF. CDR3 DNA sequence: TGTGCCAGCTCACCAACGGGGTCTGGGGCCAACGTCCTGACTTTC.

The chain recombines TRBV27 with TRBJ2-3; D remains ambiguous. V was shortened by 3 bases and J by 4 bases, with 5 bases between the two germline ends. This CDR3 has 12 amino acids. Germline CDR1 is MNHEY and CDR2 is SMNVEV (reference sequence). The CDR3 coding sequence is TGTGCCAGCAGTTTCCCTCCAGATACGCAGTATTTT. Protein product: CASSFPPDTQYF.

The table lists this clone with a few counts. The chain employs TRBV30 and TRBJ1-5; D ambiguous. Germline V gene lookup returns CDR1 GTSNPN and CDR2 SVGIG (reference sequence). Trimming pared 6 bases from V and 4 bases from J, leaving 16 bases between. The CDR3 spans 14 residues. The CDR3 nucleotides are TGTGCCTGCCCGGTGGGCGCGACAAATCAGCCCCAGCATTTT. This sequence encodes CACPVGATNQPQHF.

This chain connects TRBV29-1 to TRBJ2-2; 7 nucleotides line up with TRBD2. CDR1 is SQVTM and CDR2 is ANQGSEA in the germline V gene. With V trimmed by 1 base and J by 4 bases, 9 bases remained unmatched. This CDR3 is built from 16 residues. Here the CDR3 DNA reads TGCAGCGTTGAAGGGGGAGGGAGTGTTGGCACCGGGGAGCTGTTTTTT. It translates to CSVEGGGSVGTGELFF.

This clone turned up a few times. The chain carries TRBV5-1 and TRBJ2-7, with TRBD2 matching over 8 bases. This CDR3 comprises 14 residues. CDR1 is SGHRS, CDR2 YFSETQ, per germline. The V segment lost 0 bases and the J segment 2 bases; nucleotides outside the gene matches: 1. CDR3 sequence (DNA): TGCGCCAGCAGCTTGGAACTAGCGGCCTACGAGCAGTACTTC. Its translation is CASSLELAAYEQYF.

The V gene is TRBV6-5, the J gene TRBJ1-1; a weak D match, TRBD1 (6 bases). The CDR3 is made up of 14 amino acids. CDR1 and CDR2 (germline): MNHEY, SVGAGI. The V end lost 6 bases, the J end lost 0 bases, and 11 bases lay between the germline ends. Here the CDR3 DNA reads TGTGCCAGCAGCCGAGGACAGATGAACACTGAAGCTTTCTTT. Amino acid sequence: CASSRGQMNTEAFF.

This chain connects TRBV4-2 to TRBJ1-1, with 7 bases identical to TRBD1. This CDR3 contains 15 residues. After removal of 1 base from V and 0 bases from J, the junction contained 2 bases not matched to a gene. Germline CDR1 reads LGHNA; CDR2 reads YNFKEQ. The CDR3 is CASSQAGTVNTEAFF. The CDR3 DNA is TGTGCCAGCAGCCAAGCCGGGACAGTGAACACTGAAGCTTTCTTT.

The V gene is TRBV7-9, the J gene TRBJ2-1, with TRBD2 identical over 12 bases. Germline V gene data show CDR1 as SEHNR and CDR2 as FQNEAQ (reference sequence). The CDR3 consists of 17 residues. With V trimmed by 5 bases and J by 4 bases, 9 bases remained unmatched. CDR3: CASSLKTLAGGYNEQFF. CDR3 coding DNA: TGTGCCAGCAGCCTCAAGACACTAGCGGGAGGTTACAATGAGCAGTTCTTC.